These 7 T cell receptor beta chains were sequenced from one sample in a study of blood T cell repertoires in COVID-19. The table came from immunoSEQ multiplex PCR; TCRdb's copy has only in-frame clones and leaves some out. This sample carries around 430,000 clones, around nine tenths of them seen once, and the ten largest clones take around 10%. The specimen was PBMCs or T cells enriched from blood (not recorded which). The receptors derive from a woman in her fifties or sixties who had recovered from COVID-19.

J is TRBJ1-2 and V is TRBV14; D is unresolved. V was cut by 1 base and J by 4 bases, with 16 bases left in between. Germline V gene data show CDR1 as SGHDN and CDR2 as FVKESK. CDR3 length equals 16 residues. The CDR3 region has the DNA TGTGCCAGCAGCCAAGCTTACGGTCGGGGATTCTATGGCTACACCTTC. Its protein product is CASSQAYGRGFYGYTF.

The CDR3 nucleotides are TGTGCCAGCAGCCAGACAAAGACGGCCCGCGCCGGAAACACCATATATTTT. This translates into CASSQTKTARAGNTIYF. The chain has TRBV3-1 (or the pseudogene TRBV3-2) and TRBJ1-3, with D uncertain. V shed 3 bases and J shed 4 bases, with 19 bases lying between them. The CDR3 extends over 17 amino acids. The germline V gene has CDR1 LGHDT and CDR2 YNNKEL (reference sequence).

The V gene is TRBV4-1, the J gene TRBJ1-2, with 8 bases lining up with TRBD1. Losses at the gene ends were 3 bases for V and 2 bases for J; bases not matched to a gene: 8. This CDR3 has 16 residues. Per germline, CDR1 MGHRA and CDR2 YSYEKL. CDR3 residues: CASSQTDRVSNYGYTF. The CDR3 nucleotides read TGCGCCAGCAGCCAGACGGACAGGGTGTCAAACTATGGCTACACCTTC.

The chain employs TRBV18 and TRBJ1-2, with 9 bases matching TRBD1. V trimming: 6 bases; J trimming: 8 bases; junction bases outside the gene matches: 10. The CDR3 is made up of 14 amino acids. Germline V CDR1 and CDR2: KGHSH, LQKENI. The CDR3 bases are TGTGCCAGCTCCCCTAAACAGGGGGCAAGCGGCTACACCTTC. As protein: CASSPKQGASGYTF.

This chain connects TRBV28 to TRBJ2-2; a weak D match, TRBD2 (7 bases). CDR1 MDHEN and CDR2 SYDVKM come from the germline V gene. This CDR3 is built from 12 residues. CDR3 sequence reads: CVVGGLAGELFF. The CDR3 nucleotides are TGTGTGGTGGGGGGGCTGGCCGGGGAGCTGTTTTTT.

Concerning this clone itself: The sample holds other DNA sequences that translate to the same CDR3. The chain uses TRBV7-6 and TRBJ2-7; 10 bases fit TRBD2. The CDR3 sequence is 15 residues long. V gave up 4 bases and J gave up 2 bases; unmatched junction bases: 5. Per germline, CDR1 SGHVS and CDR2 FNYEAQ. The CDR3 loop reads CASSSLSGGAYEQYF. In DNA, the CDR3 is TGTGCCAGCAGCTCCCTCAGCGGGGGGGCCTACGAGCAGTACTTC.

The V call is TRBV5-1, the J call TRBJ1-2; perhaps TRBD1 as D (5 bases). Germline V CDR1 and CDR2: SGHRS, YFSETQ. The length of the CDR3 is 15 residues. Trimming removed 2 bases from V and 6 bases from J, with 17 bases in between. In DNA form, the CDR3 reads TGCGCCAGCAGCTTCTTGGAAAGGGGTAGAGATGGCTACACCTTC. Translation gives CASSFLERGRDGYTF.